These T cell receptor beta chains were read from a single sample in a study of OX40 agonist ivuxolimab in advanced cancers. Data came from immunoSEQ multiplex PCR; TCRdb stores just in-frame clones and leaves some out. The data contain tens of thousands of clones, roughly nine tenths of them singletons. The specimen comprised CD4+ or CD8+ T cells sorted from blood, sampled in a trial of the OX40 agonist ivuxolimab. These receptors originate from an adult with an advanced solid tumor such as melanoma, head and neck, liver or kidney cancer. The CDR3 runs from the conserved cysteine through the conserved F or W.

j_gene | v_gene | CDR3aa
TRBJ2-5 | TRBV11-1 | CASSGTGLQTQYF
TRBJ2-6 | TRBV5-1 | CASRPGTGPGANVLTF
TRBJ2-3 | TRBV7-3 | CASSATGTQPTDTQYF
TRBJ1-1 | TRBV15 | CATSRGGRVNTEAFF
TRBJ1-1 | TRBV4-2 | CASSQHQGYTNTEAFF
TRBJ1-3 | TRBV4-3 | CASSQGPTRNSGNTIYF
TRBJ1-1 | TRBV18 | CASSPGQANTEAFF
TRBJ2-2 | TRBV7-3 | CASSPTGTGGELFF
TRBJ2-7 | TRBV6-6 | CASIKSTAAPYEQYF
TRBJ1-4 | TRBV18 | CASSPLGDSNEKLFF
TRBJ2-1 | TRBV5-1 | CASSPQVAGPSYNEQFF
TRBJ2-7 | TRBV11-3 | CASSWGFVQPYEQYF
TRBJ2-7 | TRBV30 | CASGLLYEQYF
TRBJ2-3 | TRBV5-1 | CASSLERETDTQYF
TRBJ1-2 | TRBV5-1 | CASSAGGDYGYTF
TRBJ1-6 | TRBV5-1 | CASSSTGQTYNSPLHF
TRBJ2-5 | TRBV11-2 | CASRLGGGETQYF